These T cell receptor beta chains were read from a single sample in a study of vaccination and CD4 T cells after COVID-19. Antigens for these TCRs are unknown. Using its own MiXCR run on the PCR reads, TCRdb lists one record per CDR3 protein. The table lists around 16,000 distinct CDR3 sequences, 65% to 85% of them singletons. What was sequenced was CD4+ T cells from blood, cultured in vitro. These receptors were obtained from a human donor who had recovered from COVID-19. CDR3s include the opening cysteine and the closing phenylalanine or tryptophan. Clone size, where shown, is once, few, many, or a class for clones that have expanded.

v_call | clone_size | cdr3_aa
TRBV29-1 | - | CSVKKPTRPGELFF
TRBV15 | - | CATSGPGVAIYTQYF
TRBV28 | - | CASSLWTDSGANVLTF
TRBV7-2 | - | CASSLQGTVYGYTF
TRBV7-2 | - | CASSLAADNSYEQYF
TRBV6-1 | - | CASSPPRLGWTEAFF
TRBV2 | - | CASSEWPKGTQYF
TRBV29-1 | - | CSVEDRGRDIQYF
TRBV6-5 | once | CASSYGRRSGTEAFF
TRBV7-2 | few | CASSQVTDTQYF
TRBV5-1 | - | CARTQGARNQPQHF
TRBV12-3/TRBV12-4 | - | CASRPTGEGEQYF
TRBV20-1 | once | CSAHPPPGRVETQYF
TRBV7-9 | - | CASIHGGAGELFF
TRBV7-2 | - | CASSDYLRDEQYF
TRBV5-6 | - | CASSPLDRLNTEAFF
TRBV20-1 | few | CSASWVETQYF
TRBV6-1 | - | CASSISGRTDTQYF